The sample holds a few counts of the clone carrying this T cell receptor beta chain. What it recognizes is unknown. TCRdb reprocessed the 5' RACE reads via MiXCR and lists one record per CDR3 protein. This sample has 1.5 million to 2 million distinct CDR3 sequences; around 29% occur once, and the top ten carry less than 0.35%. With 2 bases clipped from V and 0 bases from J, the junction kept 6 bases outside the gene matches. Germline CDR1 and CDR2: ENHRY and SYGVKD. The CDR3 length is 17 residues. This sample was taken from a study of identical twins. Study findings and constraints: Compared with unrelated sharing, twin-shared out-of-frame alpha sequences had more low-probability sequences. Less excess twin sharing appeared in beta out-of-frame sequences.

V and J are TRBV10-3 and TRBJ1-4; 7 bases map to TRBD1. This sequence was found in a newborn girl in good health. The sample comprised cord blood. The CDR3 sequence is CAISETGVPSTNEKLFF. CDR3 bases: TGTGCCATCAGTGAGACAGGGGTTCCGTCAACTAATGAAAAACTGTTTTTT.